This TCR beta chain was documented in a study of T cell responses to AZD1222 COVID-19 vaccine. The length of the CDR3 is 15 residues. V was trimmed by 6 bases and J by 3 bases, leaving 15 bases between them. CDR1 and CDR2 (germline): MNHNY, SVGAGI (reference sequence). Sequencing used immunoSEQ multiplex PCR; TCRdb keeps in-frame clones, though not all of them. The data show 150,000 to 200,000 clones, with around nine tenths seen just once and roughly 1.6% held by the top ten. The chain links TRBV6-6 to TRBJ1-3, with D unresolved. The input for sequencing was peripheral blood, taken on day 0 of AZD1222 vaccination. The sequence came from an adult in good health. This CDR3 is CASSLSSLDGNTIYF. The CDR3 DNA is TGTGCCAGCAGCCTCAGCTCCCTGGATGGAAACACCATATATTTT.